This T cell receptor beta chain was recovered during a study of cytomegalovirus exposure and HLA in healthy donors. Findings and caveats of the study: TCR beta sequences reportedly predicted the HLA-A and HLA-B alleles of most subjects accurately. Immune exposure was documented only through CMV serostatus.

Trimming shortened V by 4 bases and J by 2 bases, and 14 bases separated the two germline ends. The germline V gene encodes CDR1 SGHRS and CDR2 YFSETQ. CDR3 length: 15 amino acids. Amplification used 60 Vbeta primers and 13 Jbeta primers. Profiled with immunoSEQ multiplex PCR; TCRdb holds only in-frame clones, not every one. The sample carries around 160,000 clones, 65% to 90% recorded once. On this clone itself: The antigen is not known.

The sequenced material came from PBMCs. The gene calls are TRBV5-1 and TRBJ2-3; perhaps TRBD1 as D (5 bases). The sequence derives from a human donor in good health. CDR3 sequence: CASSADSAFTDTQYF. CDR3 nucleotide sequence: TGCGCCAGCAGCGCTGACAGTGCCTTCACAGATACGCAGTATTTT.